The 14 T cell receptor beta chains presented below share a single source sample, sequenced in a study of metastatic and nonmetastatic thyroid tumors. All patients were treatment-naive before thyroid surgery. TCRdb re-called the PCR reads via MiXCR. The sample shows 17,000 or so clones, approximately 27% of them seen only once. Sequencing was carried out using tumor tissue. Source of these receptors: a female donor with papillary thyroid cancer or a benign thyroid nodule (not recorded which). Some clones in this sample may be carry-over from other donors' samples.

This clone occurred many times. The chain employs TRBV5-4 and TRBJ2-7; 8 bases are shared with TRBD2. Trimming took 5 bases from V and 5 from J; bases not matched to a gene: 12. The CDR3 length is 15 residues. CDR1 SGHNT and CDR2 YYREEE come from the germline V gene (reference sequence). The CDR3 protein is CASSIAGPLRDEQYF. The CDR3 region has the DNA TGTGCCAGCAGTATAGCGGGACCTCTGCGGGACGAGCAGTACTTC.

By sample fraction, this clone is medium-sized. The rearrangement uses TRBV9 and TRBJ1-2; TRBD1 is a possible D gene (5 bases). Between the trimmed V and J ends, which lost 4 bases and 7 bases, there was a span of 17 bases. Germline V lookup: CDR1 SGDLS, CDR2 YYNGEE. The CDR3 runs 14 residues. DNA for the CDR3: TGTGCCAGCAGCCCCGACCCCGGGGGTGGTGGCTACACCTTC. Translated: CASSPDPGGGGYTF.

The table lists this clone with many counts. The chain carries TRBV7-2 and TRBJ2-7; a possible D gene is TRBD2 (6 bases). The CDR3 runs to 15 residues. V dropped 0 bases and J dropped 2 bases, with 11 bases sitting between them. CDR1 and CDR2 (germline): SGHTA, FQGNSA. CDR3 sequence: CASSLAGGTAYEQYF. In DNA form, the CDR3 reads TGTGCCAGCAGCTTAGCCGGCGGGACGGCCTACGAGCAGTACTTC.

About this clone itself: An end of the junction does not agree with germline; a read error may underlie this. This rearrangement joins TRBV5-1 to TRBJ2-7; D may be TRBD1 (5 bases). The germline gives CDR1 SGHRS, CDR2 YFSETQ. The CDR3 spans 17 residues. CDR3 in amino acids: CASSLLDSQGSPYEKYF. CDR3 DNA: TGCGCCAGCAGCTTGCTAGACAGTCAGGGTAGCCCCTACGAGAAGTACTTC. Looking up the rest from reference TRBV5-1 and TRBJ2-7 gives the full variable domain: KAGVTQTPRYLIKTRGQQVTLSCSPISGHRSVSWYQQTPGQGLQFLFEYFSETQRNKGNFPGRFSGRQFSNSRSEMNVSTLELGDSALYLCASSLLDSQGSPYEKYFGPGTRLTVT.

To note about this clone: Since the CDR3 does not end with the conserved phenylalanine or tryptophan, this likely comes from a read error. This rearrangement joins TRBV5-1 to TRBJ2-1, with D perhaps matching TRBD1 (5 bases). The germline V gene has CDR1 SGHRS and CDR2 YFSETQ. The CDR3 length is 15 residues. The CDR3 region is CARSLAGINPHEQFL. The CDR3 bases are TGCGCCAGAAGCTTGGCAGGGATAAATCCCCATGAGCAGTTCTTA.

This clone was seen repeatedly, ten times or more. V usage is TRBV24-1 and J usage is TRBJ1-4; no clear D. CDR3 size: 15 residues. Trimming removed 4 bases from V and 8 bases from J, with 16 bases in between. Germline CDR1 is KGHDR and CDR2 is SFDVKD. CDR3: CATSDAGGLGEKLFF. The CDR3 region has the DNA TGTGCCACCAGTGACGCAGGAGGGTTAGGAGAAAAACTGTTTTTT.

This clone was recorded a few times. The chain combines TRBV28 with TRBJ2-1; 7 positions agree with TRBD1. Germline CDR1 MDHEN, CDR2 SYDVKM. After removal of 7 bases from V and 7 bases from J, the junction contained 10 bases not matched to a gene. This CDR3 region has 14 residues. The chain's CDR3 is CASTSTTDRNEQFF. CDR3 nucleotide sequence: TGTGCCAGCACCTCCACCACGGACAGGAATGAGCAGTTCTTC.

This clone was seen repeatedly, ten times or more. The gene calls are TRBV27 and TRBJ2-5; 7 nucleotides agree with TRBD1. With 5 bases clipped from V and 5 bases from J, the junction kept 14 bases outside the gene matches. Germline V gene data show CDR1 as MNHEY and CDR2 as SMNVEV (reference sequence). This CDR3 contains 16 residues. The CDR3 spells CASSTRPWQDRETQYF. The CDR3 bases are TGTGCCAGCAGTACCCGCCCGTGGCAGGACAGGGAGACCCAGTACTTC.

V usage is TRBV5-1 and J usage is TRBJ1-1, with 9 bases fitting TRBD1. The CDR3 consists of 15 residues. Germline trimming cut 4 bases from V and 3 bases from J; bases unmatched to any gene: 7. Germline CDR1 is SGHRS and CDR2 is YFSETQ. The CDR3 DNA is TGCGCCAGCAGCCCCGGGACAGGGAAGGACACTGAAGCTTTCTTT. Protein product: CASSPGTGKDTEAFF.

In its sample, this clone was seen many times. V gene TRBV27 combines with J gene TRBJ2-3, with TRBD2 identical over 9 bases. The CDR3 extends over 17 amino acids. Germline loops: CDR1 MNHEY, CDR2 SMNVEV (reference sequence). V was pared by 2 bases and J by 4 bases, with 10 bases of the junction left unmatched. The CDR3 loop is CASSLRSAGGVPDTQYF. CDR3 nucleotide sequence: TGTGCCAGCAGTTTAAGGTCGGCGGGAGGGGTCCCAGATACGCAGTATTTT.

The gene calls are TRBV20-1 and TRBJ2-7, with TRBD1 identical over 8 bases. Germline-derived CDR1 and CDR2 are DFQATT and SNEGSKA (reference sequence). This CDR3 has 14 amino acids. V shed 0 bases, J shed 5 bases, and the junction held 6 bases outside the gene matches. CDR3 protein: CSARDPQGANEQYF. Written as DNA, the CDR3 is TGCAGTGCTAGAGATCCCCAGGGGGCAAACGAGCAGTACTTC.

This clone was counted between two and nine times. The V gene is TRBV6-1, the J gene TRBJ1-5, with no clear D. The V end lost 4 bases, the J end lost 7 bases, and 5 bases lay between the germline ends. CDR1 is MNHNS, CDR2 SASEGT, per germline. The CDR3 totals 11 residues. CDR3 sequence (DNA): TGTGCCAGCAGTGTGGCCCAGCCCCAGCATTTT. Amino acids: CASSVAQPQHF.

Details on this clone: The same CDR3 arises from other DNA sequences in this sample as well. This chain uses TRBV24-1 with TRBJ2-1; TRBD1 might be the D (5 bases). CDR3 length: 17 residues. CDR1 and CDR2 from the germline V gene are KGHDR and SFDVKD. With 5 bases removed from V and 0 bases from J, the gap between germline ends came to 16 bases. The CDR3 DNA reads as TGTGCCACCAGTGGGGGCTTGGGTCGTGCCTCCTACAATGAGCAGTTCTTC. Translating it yields CATSGGLGRASYNEQFF.

This rearrangement joins TRBV7-8 to TRBJ1-3, with D perhaps TRBD1 (6 bases). Trimming pared 4 bases from V and 3 bases from J, leaving 13 bases between. The germline V gene encodes CDR1 SGHVS and CDR2 FQNEAQ. This CDR3 comprises 15 residues. CDR3: CASSSLAGDGNTIYF. CDR3 bases: TGTGCCAGCAGCTCCCTGGCAGGGGATGGAAACACCATATATTTT. Drawing the rest from reference TRBV7-8 and TRBJ1-3, the complete variable domain is GAGVSQSPRYKVAKRGQDVALRCDPISGHVSLFWYQQALGQGPEFLTYFQNEAQLDKSGLPSDRFFAERPEGSVSTLKIQRTQQEDSAVYLCASSSLAGDGNTIYFGEGSWLTVV.